These 25 T cell receptor beta chains came from one sample sequenced in a study of CD8+ T cells in alopecia areata. Extraction of RNA preceded its reverse transcription into cDNA, which served as the sequencing template. Generated by immunoSEQ multiplex PCR, the TCRdb table keeps only in-frame clones and is missing some. The sample records around 300,000 clones, 60% being singletons. Noted treatment: oral pan-JAK inhibitor, 5-10 mg twice daily. The material was CD4+ T cells sorted from blood, obtained between weeks 51 and 52, from a patient treated with tofacitinib. These receptor sequences come from a human donor with alopecia areata.

The rearrangement links TRBV30 to TRBJ2-7, with 9 nucleotides matching TRBD2. CDR1 GTSNPN and CDR2 SVGIG come from the germline V gene (reference sequence). The CDR3 is 18 amino acids. V was clipped by 2 bases and J by 2 bases; unmatched bases: 16. CDR3 in DNA: TGTGCCTGGAGTATTATGGGACATCGGACTAGCGAAGCCTACGAGCAGTACTTC. As protein: CAWSIMGHRTSEAYEQYF.

The chain employs TRBV4-3 and TRBJ2-3, with TRBD1 as a possible D gene (6 bases). Looked up from germline, CDR1 is LGHNA and CDR2 is YSLEER. Trimming took 4 bases from V and 1 from J, leaving 12 bases between them. The CDR3 is made up of 15 amino acids. CDR3 region: CASSREDSRTDTQYF. In DNA, the CDR3 is TGCGCCAGCAGCCGAGAGGACAGCCGCACAGATACGCAGTATTTT.

This clone showed up just a few times. The CDR3 DNA sequence: TGCGCCTCCTCTCCCGGGACTAGCGGTTACGAGCAGTACTTC. It codes for CASSPGTSGYEQYF. V is TRBV10-2 and J is TRBJ2-7; 11 positions match TRBD2. Germline CDR1 reads WSHSY; CDR2 reads SAAADI. With V trimmed by 11 bases and J by 4 bases, 10 bases remained unmatched. There are 14 residues in the CDR3.

The chain joins TRBV29-1 to TRBJ1-2, with D possibly being TRBD1 (5 bases). The CDR3 is 12 residues long. Trimming removed 3 bases from V and 8 bases from J, with 13 bases in between. Germline CDR1 reads SQVTM; CDR2 reads ANQGSEA. The CDR3 DNA follows: TGCAGCGTTGAGGCTGGCAGGGACGGCTACACCTTC. Encoded protein: CSVEAGRDGYTF.

This clone was counted between two and nine times. This sample includes further DNA sequences coding for the same CDR3. This rearrangement joins TRBV15 to TRBJ2-5; tentatively, D is TRBD2 (5 bases). Trimming took off 2 bases at V and 3 bases at J, with 10 bases between the two ends. This CDR3 region has 14 residues. Germline CDR1 reads LNHNV; CDR2 reads YYDKDF (reference sequence). CDR3: CATSRHGGEETQYF. CDR3 bases: TGTGCCACCAGCAGACATGGAGGAGAAGAGACCCAGTACTTC.

The chain uses TRBV7-2 and TRBJ2-4; D is ambiguous. The germline V gene has CDR1 SGHTA and CDR2 FQGNSA. The CDR3 covers 16 residues. V was clipped by 5 bases and J by 1 base, with 15 bases between them. This CDR3 reads CASSPISLGAKNIQYF. CDR3 sequence (DNA): TGTGCCAGCAGCCCCATATCCTTAGGGGCCAAAAACATTCAGTACTTC.

This clone is a singleton in its sample. The chain couples TRBV7-9 to TRBJ2-1; 10 positions agree with TRBD2. The germline gives CDR1 SEHNR, CDR2 FQNEAQ (reference sequence). With V trimmed by 6 bases and J by 6 bases, 11 bases remained unmatched. CDR3 length: 16 amino acids. CDR3 in amino acids: CASSQRSGGAGNEQFF. The CDR3 coding sequence is TGTGCCAGCAGTCAGCGGAGCGGGGGGGCCGGCAATGAGCAGTTCTTC.

This clone has only a few counts. This chain uses TRBV9 with TRBJ1-2; D is unclear. Germline lookup yields CDR1 SGDLS and CDR2 YYNGEE. The V and J ends lost 0 bases and 6 bases respectively, with 9 bases between them. The CDR3 is 13 residues long. Written as DNA, the CDR3 is TGTGCCAGCAGCGTAGATTTAAGGGATGGCTACACCTTC. It encodes CASSVDLRDGYTF.

In its sample, this clone was seen a few times. The chain uses TRBV29-1 and TRBJ1-1; D remains ambiguous. There are 10 residues in the CDR3. CDR1 and CDR2 (germline): SQVTM, ANQGSEA. V was shortened by 8 bases and J by 3 bases, with 7 bases between the two germline ends. Here the CDR3 reads CSTRYTEAFF. The CDR3 nucleotides read TGCAGCACAAGATACACTGAAGCTTTCTTT.

The genes are TRBV19 and TRBJ1-1, with 9 bases matching TRBD1. V lost 9 bases, J lost 8 bases, and 13 bases stayed unmatched. This CDR3 region has 14 residues. Germline V gene lookup returns CDR1 LNHDA and CDR2 SQIVND (reference sequence). In DNA form, the CDR3 reads TGTGCCAGCTCCCGGCCGGGACAGGGCGGGGAAGCTTTCTTT. It yields the protein CASSRPGQGGEAFF.

The rearrangement links TRBV6-5 to TRBJ2-5; D call uncertain. Germline CDR1 and CDR2: MNHEY and SVGAGI. The CDR3 contains 13 residues. V lost 2 bases to trimming and J lost 6 bases, with 10 bases between them. The CDR3 DNA reads as TGTGCCAGCAGTTACAATGCCTGGCAGACCCAGTACTTC. The encoded protein is CASSYNAWQTQYF.

The genes are TRBV23-1 and TRBJ2-7, with D unresolved. TRBV23-1 is identified as an open reading frame with a role that is uncertain. The CDR3 is 15 residues long. Deletions cut 1 base from V and 2 bases from J, with 12 bases between. The DNA for the CDR3 is TGCGCCAGCAGTCAATGGCAGGAGCCCACCTACGAGCAGTACTTC. Translating it yields CASSQWQEPTYEQYF.

CDR3 region: CASSHPDRQETQYF. The CDR3 DNA sequence: TGCGCCAGCAGCCATCCGGACAGGCAAGAGACCCAGTACTTC. The chain links TRBV4-1 to TRBJ2-5; 7 positions agree with TRBD1. V lost 3 bases and J lost 2; bases outside the gene matches: 3. The CDR3 totals 14 residues. Germline values: CDR1 MGHRA, CDR2 YSYEKL.

The V call is TRBV29-1, the J call TRBJ2-5, with 10 nucleotides matching TRBD2. The V gene end was trimmed by 7 bases and the J gene end by 5 bases; junction bases not matched to a gene: 7. CDR1 is SQVTM and CDR2 is ANQGSEA in the germline V gene. The CDR3 runs 13 residues. CDR3 nucleotide sequence: TGCAGCGCCGAGCGGGGGGGCTTGGAGACCCAGTACTTC. The encoded protein is CSAERGGLETQYF.

The chain uses TRBV19 and TRBJ1-2; TRBD1 aligns across 9 bases. Germline-derived CDR1 and CDR2 are LNHDA and SQIVND (reference sequence). There are 13 residues in the CDR3. The trim removed 6 bases at V and 4 bases at J, leaving 3 bases unmatched. This CDR3 is CASRGQGGYGYTF. CDR3 bases: TGTGCCAGTAGGGGACAGGGAGGCTATGGCTACACCTTC.

The V call is TRBV27, the J call TRBJ2-7, with a possible D match to TRBD1 (5 bases). Trimming left V 7 bases short and J 5 bases short, with 21 bases between. The CDR3 sequence is 15 residues long. Germline-derived CDR1 and CDR2 are MNHEY and SMNVEV (reference sequence). The CDR3: CASNDRSVPRDEQYF. The CDR3 nucleotides are TGTGCCAGCAACGACAGAAGCGTCCCTCGGGACGAGCAGTACTTC.

This clone was seen more than once but under ten times. The V and J genes are TRBV4-2 and TRBJ2-7; 11 bases map to TRBD2. Germline values: CDR1 LGHNA, CDR2 YNFKEQ. The CDR3 is made up of 19 amino acids. Germline trimming cut 5 bases from V and 2 bases from J; bases unmatched to any gene: 17. CDR3 sequence reads: CASSFKAASGGTVTYEQYF. The CDR3 nucleotides are TGTGCCAGCAGCTTCAAGGCCGCTAGCGGGGGGACCGTGACCTACGAGCAGTACTTC.

This clone was observed a few times. V is TRBV30 and J is TRBJ2-7, with 8 bases identical to TRBD1. The V and J ends lost 0 bases and 0 bases, in that order; junction bases with no gene match: 1. Germline lookup yields CDR1 GTSNPN and CDR2 SVGIG (reference sequence). CDR3 length equals 14 residues. DNA of the CDR3: TGTGCCTGGAGTGTAGGGACAGGCTCCTACGAGCAGTACTTC. It specifies CAWSVGTGSYEQYF.

This chain links TRBV25-1 with TRBJ2-1; D remains ambiguous. Trimming left V 6 bases short and J 6 bases short, with 6 bases between. The CDR3 totals 11 residues. Germline CDR1 reads MGHDK; CDR2 reads SYGVNS. CDR3 bases: TGTGCCAGCAGGAGGATCAATGAGCAGTTCTTC. This codes for CASRRINEQFF.

The chain combines TRBV29-1 with TRBJ2-1; TRBD1 might be the D (5 bases). The V end lost 6 bases, the J end lost 5 bases, and 11 bases lay between the germline ends. CDR3 length: 12 amino acids. Germline V CDR1 and CDR2: SQVTM, ANQGSEA. CDR3 loop: CSVLRQHNEQFF. The CDR3 bases are TGCAGCGTGTTAAGACAGCACAATGAGCAGTTCTTC.

The chain employs TRBV4-1 and TRBJ2-7; D might be TRBD2 (5 bases). This CDR3 region has 15 residues. V lost 4 bases and J 4 bases, leaving 17 bases between the germline ends. Germline V gene lookup returns CDR1 MGHRA and CDR2 YSYEKL. The chain's CDR3 is CASSRGLGITYEQYF. The CDR3 DNA sequence: TGCGCCAGCAGCCGAGGGTTGGGGATAACATACGAGCAGTACTTC.

This clone was detected only once. The V gene is TRBV5-4, the J gene TRBJ1-2, with 9 positions matching TRBD1. The V and J ends lost 4 bases and 7 bases, in that order; junction bases with no gene match: 17. The CDR3 length is 17 residues. Germline V gene sequence: CDR1 SGHNT, CDR2 YYREEE (reference sequence). The CDR3, as DNA: TGTGCCAGCAGCCCAGGACAGGGGCCCAGGTCCCCTTTTGGCTACACCTTC. This translates into CASSPGQGPRSPFGYTF.

V usage is TRBV30 and J usage is TRBJ1-2, with 10 nucleotides matching TRBD1. V shed 3 bases, J shed 7 bases, and the junction held 11 bases outside the gene matches. Germline V lookup: CDR1 GTSNPN, CDR2 SVGIG (reference sequence). The CDR3 length is 15 residues. The CDR3: CAWSPDRGDHSGYTF. The DNA for the CDR3 is TGTGCCTGGAGCCCGGACAGGGGGGACCATAGTGGCTACACCTTC.

V and J are TRBV30 and TRBJ1-2; D unclear. V lost 5 bases and J 6 bases, leaving 10 bases between the germline ends. CDR1 is GTSNPN and CDR2 is SVGIG in the germline V gene (reference sequence). CDR3 length: 11 residues. The CDR3 sequence is CAWALIDGYTF. The CDR3 region has the DNA TGTGCCTGGGCCCTCATCGATGGCTACACCTTC.

This chain uses TRBV23-1 with TRBJ2-3; D might be TRBD2 (6 bases). TRBV23-1 is designated an ORF whose function remains uncertain. Trimming removed 8 bases from V and 0 bases from J, with 12 bases in between. The CDR3 has 14 amino acids. CDR3 DNA: TGCGCCAGCGACTGGGGGAGGAGCACAGATACGCAGTATTTT. Its translation: CASDWGRSTDTQYF.